This is a list of T cell receptor beta chains from one sample in a study of blood T cell repertoires in COVID-19. TCRdb's copy holds only in-frame clones and misses some; the assay was immunoSEQ multiplex PCR. The sample carries 350,000 to 400,000 clones, 75% to 90% recorded once. The sequencing input was peripheral blood. The origin of the receptors is a woman aged 60 to 75 with COVID-19, enrolled during active disease. CDR3s include the opening cysteine and the closing phenylalanine or tryptophan. The order of the fields is clone size, D gene, J gene, V gene, CDR3 protein, CDR3 DNA. D genes are given only for firm matches. Clone size appears in some rows only: once, few, many, or a class for an expanded clone.

>-|-|TRBJ2-2|TRBV7-9
CASSLVTGSLELFF
TGTGCCAGCAGCTTAGTAACGGGGAGTCTGGAGCTGTTTTTT
>-|-|TRBJ1-3|TRBV9
CASSVESSGNTIYF
TGTGCCAGCAGCGTGGAGAGCTCTGGAAACACCATATATTTT
>-|-|TRBJ2-2|TRBV9
CASSVDQGNTGELFF
TGTGCCAGCAGCGTAGACCAGGGGAACACCGGGGAGCTGTTTTTT
>-|-|TRBJ2-5|TRBV18
CASSPRQEAETQYF
TGTGCCAGCTCACCACGGCAGGAAGCAGAGACCCAGTACTTC
>once|-|TRBJ2-2|TRBV9
CASSVPTAGANTGELFF
TGTGCCAGCAGCGTCCCCACGGCGGGGGCCAACACCGGGGAGCTGTTTTTT
>-|TRBD2|TRBJ2-1|TRBV7-8
CASSLVQRGANEQFF
TGTGCCAGCAGCTTAGTTCAGCGGGGGGCAAATGAGCAGTTCTTC
>-|-|TRBJ1-5|TRBV10-2
CASSDVAAVQPQHF
TGCGCCAGCAGTGATGTAGCGGCGGTTCAGCCCCAGCATTTT
>-|-|TRBJ1-5|TRBV6-1
CASSEVGGGNQPQHF
TGTGCCAGCAGTGAGGTCGGGGGAGGCAATCAGCCCCAGCATTTT
>-|-|TRBJ1-1|TRBV27
CASSFLVNTEAFF
TGTGCCAGCAGTTTTCTCGTGAACACTGAAGCTTTCTTT
>-|-|TRBJ2-1|TRBV23-1
CASGGGQKNNEQFF
TGCGCCAGCGGGGGGGGGCAGAAGAACAATGAGCAGTTCTTC
>-|-|TRBJ1-2|TRBV11-2
CASKRSGGYTF
TGTGCCAGCAAGCGGTCAGGTGGCTACACCTTC
>once|-|TRBJ1-5|TRBV9
CASGRDTSRNQPQHF
TGTGCCAGCGGTCGGGACACCTCACGGAATCAGCCCCAGCATTTT
>-|-|TRBJ2-7|TRBV18
CASSRVRAYEQYF
TGTGCCAGCTCACGTGTCAGGGCGTACGAGCAGTACTTC
>-|TRBD1|TRBJ1-1|TRBV2
CASSKDRVNTEAFF
TGTGCCAGCAGTAAGGACAGGGTAAACACTGAAGCTTTCTTT
>-|-|TRBJ1-1|TRBV11-1
CASSSRGTTEAFF
TGTGCCAGCAGCTCAAGAGGGACTACGGAAGCTTTCTTT
>once|-|TRBJ2-3|TRBV6-1
CASSEVVTPSTDTQYF
TGTGCCAGCAGTGAAGTTGTGACTCCTAGCACAGATACGCAGTATTTT
>-|-|TRBJ1-1|TRBV5-1
CASSPSGGEAREAFF
TGCGCCAGCAGCCCAAGCGGCGGGGAGGCTAGAGAAGCTTTCTTT
>-|TRBD2|TRBJ2-1|TRBV6-4
CASSDLHRVGLAGEQFF
TGTGCCAGCAGTGATCTTCACAGGGTTGGGCTAGCGGGCGAGCAGTTCTTC
>once|-|TRBJ2-1|TRBV11-3
CASSPDSWANEQFF
TGTGCCAGCAGCCCAGACAGTTGGGCGAATGAGCAGTTCTTC
>-|TRBD1|TRBJ2-7|TRBV7-2
CASSLADRGEQYF
TGTGCCAGCAGCTTAGCGGACAGGGGCGAGCAGTACTTC
>-|-|TRBJ1-1|TRBV30
CAQDRPLNTEAFF
TGTGCCCAGGATCGGCCGTTAAACACTGAAGCTTTCTTT
>-|TRBD2|TRBJ2-7|TRBV19
CASSPSGGGTILYEQYF
TGTGCCAGTAGCCCCTCTGGCGGGGGGACTATTCTGTACGAGCAGTACTTC
>-|-|TRBJ2-5|TRBV7-2
CASSPYIRGLPDQETQYF
TGTGCCAGCAGCCCTTACATTCGGGGGTTACCGGACCAAGAGACCCAGTACTTC
>-|-|TRBJ1-5|TRBV18
CASSDGGEPQHF
TGTGCCAGCTCAGACGGGGGAGAGCCCCAGCATTTT
>-|-|TRBJ1-4|TRBV5-6
CASSLYAAGTNEKLFF
TGTGCCAGCAGCTTGTATGCCGCAGGGACTAATGAAAAACTGTTTTTT
>-|TRBD1|TRBJ1-2|TRBV2
CASRPTGTGYGYTF
TGTGCCAGCAGACCTACCGGGACAGGCTATGGCTACACCTTC
>-|TRBD1|TRBJ1-2|TRBV6-2/TRBV6-3
CASSDRTGVHYGYTF
TGTGCCAGCAGTGACAGGACAGGGGTACACTATGGCTACACCTTC
>once|-|TRBJ1-5|TRBV30
CAWTAGNHQPQHF
TGTGCCTGGACAGCAGGGAACCATCAGCCCCAGCATTTT
>-|-|TRBJ2-1|TRBV5-8
CASSVTGARQFF
TGTGCCAGCAGCGTTACAGGTGCCAGGCAGTTCTTC
>-|TRBD1|TRBJ1-2|TRBV4-1
CASSRGTGADGYTF
TGCGCCAGCAGCCGCGGGACAGGGGCGGATGGCTACACCTTC
>-|-|TRBJ1-2|TRBV20-1
CSADRGYGYTF
TGCAGTGCTGACAGAGGCTATGGCTACACCTTC
>-|TRBD2|TRBJ2-3|TRBV5-1
CASSLPLAGASTDTQYF
TGCGCCAGCAGTCTACCCCTAGCGGGGGCTAGCACAGATACGCAGTATTTT
>-|-|TRBJ2-1|TRBV27
CASSFGGLAYNEQFF
TGTGCCAGCAGTTTCGGGGGGCTTGCCTACAATGAGCAGTTCTTC
>-|TRBD2|TRBJ2-3|TRBV9
CASSASWDYQAPHTDTQYF
TGTGCCAGCAGCGCGTCTTGGGACTACCAGGCCCCACACACAGATACGCAGTATTTT
>-|TRBD1|TRBJ1-3|TRBV18
CASVPGQGNTIYF
TGTGCCAGCGTACCGGGACAGGGAAACACCATATATTTT
>-|-|TRBJ1-2|TRBV6-5
CASSSLYRVWGYTF
TGTGCCAGCAGTTCTCTGTATCGGGTTTGGGGCTACACCTTC
>once|-|TRBJ2-1|TRBV25-1
CASSEPTGYNEQFF
TGTGCCAGCAGTGAACCCACAGGCTACAATGAGCAGTTCTTC
>once|-|TRBJ2-7|TRBV5-6
CASSLQSHYEQYF
TGTGCCAGCAGTCTCCAGTCTCACTACGAGCAGTACTTC
>-|-|TRBJ1-1|TRBV20-1
CSASRGEAFF
TGCAGTGCTAGCCGGGGTGAAGCTTTCTTT
>-|-|TRBJ2-5|TRBV7-2
CASSYNPGQETQYF
TGTGCCAGCAGTTATAACCCAGGGCAAGAGACCCAGTACTTC
>-|-|TRBJ1-6|TRBV7-6
CASSLGRENSPLHF
TGTGCCAGCAGCTTAGGGAGAGAAAATTCACCCCTCCACTTT
>-|-|TRBJ1-1|TRBV19
CASSIGWGWTAEAFF
TGTGCCAGTAGTATTGGTTGGGGCTGGACGGCTGAAGCTTTCTTT
>few|-|TRBJ2-5|TRBV2
CASRGTGGWETQYF
TGTGCCAGCAGGGGGACGGGGGGCTGGGAGACCCAGTACTTC
>-|TRBD2|TRBJ2-7|TRBV18
CASSPLHPGLAVLEEQYF
TGTGCCAGCTCACCTTTGCACCCGGGACTAGCGGTTCTCGAGGAGCAGTACTTC
>-|-|TRBJ2-6|TRBV25-1
CASLFAGANVLTF
TGTGCCAGCCTCTTCGCTGGGGCCAACGTCCTGACTTTC